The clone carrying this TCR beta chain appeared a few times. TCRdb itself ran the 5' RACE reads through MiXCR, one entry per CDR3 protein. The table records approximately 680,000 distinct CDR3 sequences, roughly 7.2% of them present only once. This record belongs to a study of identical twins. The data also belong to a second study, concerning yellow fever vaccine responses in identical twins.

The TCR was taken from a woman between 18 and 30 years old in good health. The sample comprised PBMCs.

The CDR3 loop is CASSLRGPGSDTQYF. The CDR3, as DNA: TGTGCCAGCAGCCTTAGGGGGCCGGGATCAGATACGCAGTATTTT. This chain joins TRBV7-9 and TRBJ2-3; 7 nucleotides align to TRBD1. CDR3 length: 15 amino acids. CDR1 and CDR2 from the germline V gene are SEHNR and FQNEAQ (reference sequence). The V segment lost 5 bases and the J segment 4 bases; nucleotides outside the gene matches: 9. Full variable domain (remainder filled in from reference TRBV7-9 and TRBJ2-3): DTGVSQNPRHKITKRGQNVTFRCDPISEHNRLYWYRQTLGQGPEFLTYFQNEAQLEKSRLLSDRFSAERPKGSFSTLEIQRTEQGDSAMYLCASSLRGPGSDTQYFGPGTRLTVL.